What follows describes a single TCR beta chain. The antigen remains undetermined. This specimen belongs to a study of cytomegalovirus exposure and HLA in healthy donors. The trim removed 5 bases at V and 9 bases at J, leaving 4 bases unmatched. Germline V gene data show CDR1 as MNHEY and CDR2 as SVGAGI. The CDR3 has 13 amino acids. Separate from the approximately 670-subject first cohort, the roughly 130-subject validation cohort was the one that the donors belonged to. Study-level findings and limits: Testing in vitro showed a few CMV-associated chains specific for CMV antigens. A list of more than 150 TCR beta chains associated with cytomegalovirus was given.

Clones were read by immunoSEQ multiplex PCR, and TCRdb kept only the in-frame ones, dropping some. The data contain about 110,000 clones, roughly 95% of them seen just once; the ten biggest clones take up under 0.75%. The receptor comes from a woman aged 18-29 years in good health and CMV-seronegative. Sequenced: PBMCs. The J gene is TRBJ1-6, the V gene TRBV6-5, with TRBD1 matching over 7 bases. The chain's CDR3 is CASSQNRGSPLHF. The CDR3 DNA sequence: TGTGCCAGCAGTCAAAACAGGGGTTCACCCCTCCACTTT.